One and the same sample provided the 15 T cell receptor beta chains below, sequenced in a study of a mutant IDH1 vaccine in newly diagnosed glioma. Antigens of these TCRs are unknown. Data came from immunoSEQ multiplex PCR; TCRdb stores just in-frame clones and leaves some out. The sample lists some 42,000 clones, about three quarters occurring once. As to time point: week 23, last vaccination. Topical imiquimod accompanied each vaccine dose, which consisted of 300 ug of mutant IDH1 20-mer peptide. The sequencing used PBMCs, collected from a glioma patient whose treatment included an IDH1 peptide vaccine. These receptors all come from a man aged 50-60 years with glioma.

V gene TRBV19 combines with J gene TRBJ1-2; D unresolved. The germline CDR1 and CDR2 sequences are LNHDA and SQIVND (reference sequence). The CDR3 contains 17 residues. V was cut by 0 bases and J by 7 bases, with 21 bases left in between. This chain's CDR3 is CASSIDLSGGRIGGYTF. The CDR3 nucleotides are TGTGCCAGTAGTATAGATCTATCCGGCGGTAGGATCGGTGGCTACACCTTC.

The chain employs TRBV21-1 and TRBJ1-3; the table calls TRBD1, which could not be checked here. TRBV21-1 is marked as a pseudogene. The CDR3 has 16 amino acids. CDR3 residues: CASSSVGAFSGNTIYF. The DNA of the CDR3 is TGTGCCAGCAGCAGCGTGGGGGCTTTCTCTGGAAACACCATATATTTT.

This clone was seen a handful of times. CDR3 in amino acids: CATSRDRETQYF. The CDR3 DNA follows: TGTGCCACCAGCAGAGATCGAGAGACCCAGTACTTC. V gene TRBV15 combines with J gene TRBJ2-5, with unresolved D. Trimming stripped 0 bases from V and 4 bases from J, with 3 bases between. Germline V lookup: CDR1 LNHNV, CDR2 YYDKDF (reference sequence). CDR3 size: 12 residues.

The genes are TRBV14 and TRBJ2-7; TRBD2 is a possible D gene (6 bases). There are 13 residues in the CDR3. V shed 4 bases and J shed 7 bases, with 14 bases lying between them. The germline V gene encodes CDR1 SGHDN and CDR2 FVKESK. The CDR3 region has the DNA TGTGCCAGCAGCCGACTAGGCCTGGGGGAGCAGTACTTC. This encodes CASSRLGLGEQYF.

The rearrangement links TRBV6-6 to TRBJ1-6, with D unclear. In germline, CDR1 is MNHNY, CDR2 SVGAGI (reference sequence). V shed 3 bases and J shed 10 bases, with 7 bases lying between them. This CDR3 region has 12 residues. Here the CDR3 reads CASSYQESPLHF. CDR3 DNA sequence: TGTGCCAGCAGTTATCAGGAGTCACCCCTCCACTTT.

J is TRBJ1-5 and V is TRBV10-1; perhaps TRBD1 as D (5 bases). Deletions cut 3 bases from V and 2 bases from J, with 17 bases between. The length of the CDR3 is 17 residues. Germline assignment: CDR1 WNHNN and CDR2 SYGVQD (reference sequence). The CDR3 loop is CASSDEIQDNRNQPQHF. The DNA of the CDR3 is TGCGCCAGCAGTGACGAAATACAGGACAACCGCAATCAGCCCCAGCATTTT.

The V gene is TRBV27, the J gene TRBJ1-5, with 7 bases lining up with TRBD1. V was clipped by 6 bases and J by 4 bases; unmatched bases: 6. The CDR3 is 14 amino acids. Germline CDR1 reads MNHEY; CDR2 reads SMNVEV (reference sequence). The CDR3 protein is CASRQGQPNQPQHF. CDR3 DNA sequence: TGTGCCAGCAGGCAGGGACAGCCAAATCAGCCCCAGCATTTT.

V and J are TRBV5-1 and TRBJ2-2; no clear D gene. The CDR3 has 13 amino acids. V lost 4 bases and J lost 4, with 8 bases in between. Germline V gene data show CDR1 as SGHRS and CDR2 as YFSETQ. The CDR3 loop is CASSTRITGELFF. As DNA, the CDR3 is TGCGCCAGCAGCACCAGGATCACCGGGGAGCTGTTTTTT.

The chain recombines TRBV18 with TRBJ1-1; D is perhaps TRBD1 (5 bases). This CDR3 is built from 14 residues. Trimming cost V 3 bases and J 12 bases, with 20 bases left between them. CDR1 and CDR2 from the germline V gene are KGHSH and LQKENI. The CDR3 here is CASSPAGGVPETFF. CDR3 sequence (DNA): TGTGCCAGCTCACCGGCTGGGGGTGTACCTGAGACTTTCTTT.

This clone came up once. The rearrangement joins TRBV29-1 to TRBJ2-1, with D possibly TRBD1 on 6 matching bases. Germline values: CDR1 SQVTM, CDR2 ANQGSEA. V lost 6 bases and J lost 10, with 16 bases in between. This CDR3 spans 12 amino acids. Written as DNA, the CDR3 is TGCAGCGTCCGCAGACAGGCCGGGGAGCAGTTCTTC. Its protein product is CSVRRQAGEQFF.

Only a few counts were recorded for this clone. The genes are TRBV5-6 and TRBJ2-2; 7 nucleotides match TRBD1. Germline CDR1 SGHDT, CDR2 YYEEEE. CDR3 size: 16 residues. After removal of 2 bases from V and 3 bases from J, the junction contained 7 bases not matched to a gene. In DNA form, the CDR3 reads TGTGCCAGCAGCTTTAGGAAGGGACAGTACACCGGGGAGCTGTTTTTT. The encoded protein is CASSFRKGQYTGELFF.

This clone was detected only a few times. This chain joins TRBV30 and TRBJ2-2; tentatively, D is TRBD1 or TRBD2 (5 bases each). The CDR3 extends over 15 amino acids. V was shortened by 1 base and J by 6 bases, with 15 bases between the two germline ends. Germline assignment: CDR1 GTSNPN and CDR2 SVGIG (reference sequence). The CDR3, as DNA: TGTGCCTGGAGTGGACCTCTCGGGGCTCCCGGGGAGCTGTTTTTT. It yields the protein CAWSGPLGAPGELFF.

The chain uses TRBV7-9 and TRBJ1-1; D gene uncertain. CDR1 is SEHNR and CDR2 is FQNEAQ in the germline V gene (reference sequence). V lost 1 base to trimming and J lost 6 bases, with 9 bases between them. The CDR3 has 13 residues. CDR3 sequence (DNA): TGTGCCAGCAGCTTAGATGCCAGCCCTGAAGCTTTCTTT. Translated, it gives CASSLDASPEAFF.

In regard to this clone: Germline and junction disagree at one end, which may indicate a read error. The chain has TRBV7-9 and TRBJ2-7, with D maybe TRBD1 (6 bases). CDR3 length: 11 amino acids. Germline V gene data show CDR1 as SEHNR and CDR2 as FQNEAQ (reference sequence). CDR3 sequence (DNA): TGTGCCAGCAGCATAAAGGACAGAGAGCACTTC. Translated, it gives CASSIKDREHF. The whole variable domain, remainder taken from reference TRBV7-9 and TRBJ2-7, is DTGVSQNPRHKITKRGQNVTFRCDPISEHNRLYWYRQTLGQGPEFLTYFQNEAQLEKSRLLSDRFSAERPKGSFSTLEIQRTEQGDSAMYLCASSIKDREHFGPGTRLTVT.

The J gene is TRBJ1-2, the V gene TRBV4-1; 9 bases match TRBD1. Germline lookup yields CDR1 MGHRA and CDR2 YSYEKL. V lost 3 bases, J lost 4 bases, and 12 bases stayed unmatched. The CDR3 has 17 residues. The DNA for the CDR3 is TGCGCCAGCAGCCAGTTACAGGGGGCCGAGGGCTTCTATGGCTACACCTTC. Encoded protein: CASSQLQGAEGFYGYTF.